The present entry profiles one T cell receptor (beta chain) with its context. It lacks a known antigen. No qualities accompany the bases; no much larger clone lies one base away. The data derive from a study of cytomegalovirus exposure and HLA in healthy donors (dated 2017 in TCRdb). The study in broad terms: According to an earlier analysis of a few hundred of the donors, roughly 180 million T cells yielded roughly 110 million unique TCR beta sequences and around 300 Gb of sequence data. About 5 DR-DQ haplotypes were handled as single units for association and clustering, since linkage in the cohort was strong. The study aimed to test whether signatures of past pathogen exposure could be identified by cataloging public T cell receptors. To predict cytomegalovirus infection status, the study brought together high-throughput TCR immunosequencing, statistical association of individual TCRs with disease status, and machine learning. Every discovery cohort repertoire had been produced on one sequencing platform. A later genetic analysis took genome-wide SNP genotypes for about 65% of the 666 donors and used that subset as a discovery cohort. In the later analysis, no new phenotypic data were used to find candidate immune exposures; instead, reliance was placed on TCR beta sequences and their occurrence across donors. The study profiled the T cell repertoires of under 850 subjects by immunosequencing and related them to cytomegalovirus serostatus. Donor age, sex, ethnicity and CMV serostatus were compiled alongside the repertoire data. Among roughly 400 genotyped donors of the cohort, an average of about 220,000 unique TCR beta nucleotide sequences was sequenced per donor, of which about 19% were non-productive. Both class I and class II loci were covered by HLA typing, at four-digit resolution. An early release that covered approximately 600 HLA-typed donors contained about 290 gigabases of sequencing data and roughly 84 million unique TCR sequences. The genetic ancestry cluster associated with self-reported Caucasian donors included around four fifths of the approximately 410 genotyped donors. To decide whether each TCR beta V gene segment behaved as functional or pseudogenic, an earlier analysis of approximately 620 of the donors relied on high-throughput TCR beta sequencing. Typing coverage varied by locus: roughly 620-630 donors for A, B, C, DRB1 and DQB1; approximately 500 for DQA1; 600 to 610 for DPA1; roughly 450 for DPB1. Besides the first cohort of approximately 670 subjects, a separate validation cohort made up of about 120 different subjects was used. In a later analysis, previously published TCR beta repertoires from 666 donors were re-analyzed and high-resolution HLA genotyping was added so that TCR occurrence patterns could be studied. The investigation overall reported the following: Correlated functional status among segregating V segments might reflect linkage disequilibrium, but an unknown experimental factor could not be ruled out. In a later genetic analysis, a missense DCLRE1C variant was associated with V-gene and J-gene trimming of TCR beta chains, and the association was replicated in an independent cohort. A later analysis reported that several top co-occurrence clusters appeared linked to parvovirus B19, influenza, CMV and Epstein-Barr virus. Most TCR sequences were observed very rarely across donors, whereas some public TCRs were present in many individuals. Because HLA typing was unavailable for some donors at each locus, only the typed subset was used in association tests. Because the 87-base-pair reads could not distinguish some IMGT-functional V segments, including TRBV6-2 and TRBV6-3, those segments were excluded. The classifier was reported to diagnose cytomegalovirus status with high specificity and sensitivity in both the original and validation cohorts. Approximately 18 rarely observed V segments, including chromosome 9 orphons, were excluded from the earlier analysis of several hundred of the donors because counts were too low. In a later genetic analysis, fewer N-insertions in productive TCRs were reported among donors in an Asian-associated ancestry cluster than the roughly 710-donor mean. It was suggested by the authors that the approach could potentially be generalized to other disease states and immunological phenotypes. A later analysis found that TCR association rates varied across HLA loci, with DRB1 alleles showing the most associated TCRs and HLA-C alleles the fewest. In vitro tests confirmed that a few of the cytomegalovirus-associated TCR beta chains recognize cytomegalovirus antigens. A group of highly shared sequence variants was considered likely to be a technical artifact of the sequencing pipeline. The cohort was sequenced for TCR beta chains only, and without alpha or paired-chain data the features that could be detected were limited. When HLA alleles, especially DR and DQ, strongly co-occurred, TCR associations were difficult to assign to individual alleles. Compared with equally common non-associated chains, HLA-associated TCR beta chains in a later analysis were more clonally expanded and had lower generation probabilities. Broadly in line with IMGT annotations, most TCR beta V segments showed up in productive rearrangements about 87% or about 30% of the time in an earlier analysis of roughly 590 of the donors. A later analysis associated 17,000 or so TCR beta sequences with specific HLA alleles at a false discovery rate of 0.05. Immune exposure information for the cohort was limited to CMV serostatus. A further reported finding was that TCR beta sequences accurately predicted the HLA-A and HLA-B alleles for most subjects in the first cohort. According to a later analysis, most CMV-associated TCR beta chains appeared to be HLA-restricted, and the HLA associations seemed to be driven largely by CMV exposure. The presence/absence analyses assumed that sequencing depth was roughly uniform across donors, and that assumption may not be true. The study gave a list of 150 to 200 TCR beta chains associated with cytomegalovirus.

The cohort consisted of hundreds of healthy bone marrow donors. All cohort members were sampled while nominally healthy, although unrecorded immune exposures were likely present. The donor was CMV seronegative and belonged to the group of roughly 330 seronegative cohort members. A peripheral blood sample was provided by each donor, and peripheral blood mononuclear cells were used for TCR beta sequencing. Genomic DNA extraction from the blood cell samples was performed with the Qiagen DNeasy Blood Extraction Kit. The CDR3 measures 17 amino acids from cysteine to phenylalanine. Only CDR3 DNA is held: 51 bases, read in frame from base 1. Via the germline V gene, CDR1 is SNHLY and CDR2 FYNNEI. The germline V end is reduced by 1 base and the J end by 4 bases; junction bases left unmatched: 8. Receptor libraries were prepared by the immunoSEQ multiplex PCR assay. For the multiplex PCR, a mixture combining 60 forward primers for TCR Vbeta segments and 13 reverse primers for TCR Jbeta segments was used. The CDR3 region of rearranged TCR beta genes was amplified from genomic DNA with a multiplex PCR assay. Amplified TCR beta libraries were sequenced as 87-base-pair reads on the Illumina HiSeq System. For the original study's pipeline: In a later analysis, 80 million or so unique TCR beta chains were counted across the 666 repertoires, and approximately 9.9 million of these chains were shared by at least two donors. Raw reads were error-corrected and collapsed into unique sequences by a nearest-neighbor algorithm in which closely related sequences were merged to remove PCR and sequencing errors. To assign V, D and J gene segments, CDR3 sequences were aligned to IMGT reference sequences. Each retained sequence needed at least a six-nucleotide match to both a V gene segment and a J gene segment. A rearrangement counted as productive if the CDR3 had no stop codons and remained in frame with V and J, and every other rearrangement counted as non-productive. Following IMGT convention, CDR3 was defined as the stretch from the second conserved V-encoded cysteine to the conserved J-encoded phenylalanine. Sequences without an unambiguous match to a single V gene segment were excluded from the earlier analysis of 587 of the donors. In an earlier analysis of several hundred of the donors, V segments were called functional above 56.7% productive rearrangements and were called segregating when the between-donor standard deviation exceeded 5%. A statistical classification framework was developed to diagnose cytomegalovirus status using the catalog of TCR beta chain sequences. V and J gene assignment, in a later analysis, came from comparing TCR nucleotide sequences with IMGT/GENE-DB human TR gene sequences. The TCRdist pipeline was used in a later analysis to assign CDR3 sequences and most-parsimonious VDJ recombination scenarios. In a later analysis, every TCR beta chain was defined by the combination of its CDR3 amino acid sequence and its V-gene family, and reads without a unique V-gene family were dropped. In a later analysis, fewer than 600 highly shared, low-generation-probability nucleotide sequences were removed to address suspected cross-contamination and a sequencing artifact. A later analysis calculated a clonal expansion index for each public chain from normalized within-repertoire ranks of inferred template counts. In a later analysis, generation probabilities were computed with a VDJ recombination model fitted to out-of-frame rearrangements, and the resulting probabilities were checked against IGoR. A later analysis scored TCR-TCR, TCR-HLA and TCR-CMV co-occurrence with hypergeometric tests, applying a repertoire-size bias correction to TCR pairs. A later analysis estimated false discovery rates by permuting HLA or CMV assignments 20 times. In a later analysis, co-occurring TCRs were grouped using DBSCAN, and TCRdist sequence similarity was added for clustering within HLA-allele-positive subsets. Repertoires with fewer than 30,000 or more than 120,000 public chains, plus five repertoires with anomalous nucleotide sharing, were excluded from co-occurrence clustering. TCRdb provides this immuneACCESS table in a form limited to in-frame rearrangements. Some clones are lacking; in checked studies, under half of them reflect an unresolved V gene, and why the rest are absent is not known. V, J and clone size reflect that table, while D and trimming were determined from the DNA. In all, the sample holds approximately 170,000 clones, and about four fifths of those were seen once. The ten most abundant clones make up 0.7% to 0.95% of the sample.

This receptor was identified in a woman under 30 in good health and CMV-seronegative. The specimen sequenced was PBMCs. The chain was built from TRBV2 and TRBJ2-2; 8 junctional bases match TRBD1. The bases read TGTGCCAGCAGTGAAGACAGACAGGGGCCAGCCACCGGGGAGCTGTTTTTT. It is translated as CASSEDRQGPATGELFF.